Following are 18 T cell receptor beta chains from one sample sequenced in a study of cytomegalovirus exposure and HLA in healthy donors. Researchers ran the PCR with 60 Vbeta and 13 Jbeta primers. TCRdb keeps only in-frame clones here, not all; method: immunoSEQ multiplex PCR. The table includes about 270,000 clones, 65% to 85% detected once. The sequenced material came from PBMCs. The origin of the receptors is a female donor in good health and CMV-seronegative.

The chain links TRBV7-9 to TRBJ2-3; 8 positions agree with TRBD2. The CDR3 runs to 18 residues. Germline loops: CDR1 SEHNR, CDR2 FQNEAQ (reference sequence). The V and J ends lost 5 bases and 1 base, in that order; junction bases with no gene match: 14. The CDR3 sequence: CASSPPGLGNLGTDTQYF. The CDR3 region has the DNA TGTGCCAGCAGCCCTCCGGGACTAGGAAACCTGGGCACAGATACGCAGTATTTT.

The rearrangement uses TRBV6-4 and TRBJ2-3, with 9 positions matching TRBD2. Looked up from germline, CDR1 is MRHNA and CDR2 is SNTAGT. The length of the CDR3 is 15 residues. With V trimmed by 8 bases and J by 4 bases, 10 bases remained unmatched. CDR3 nucleotide sequence: TGTGCCAGCGGTGTCGCGGGAGGGTCCGCAGATACGCAGTATTTT. Translation gives CASGVAGGSADTQYF.

The chain combines TRBV7-8 with TRBJ2-5; 8 bases are a match to TRBD2. V dropped 3 bases and J dropped 2; count of bases not matched to a gene: 5. CDR3 length: 15 amino acids. Germline CDR1 reads SGHVS; CDR2 reads FQNEAQ. The CDR3 loop is CASSFAGGPQETQYF. The CDR3 DNA sequence: TGTGCCAGCAGCTTCGCGGGAGGCCCGCAAGAGACCCAGTACTTC.

The CDR3, as DNA: TGTGCCAGCAGCGAGACAGGAAGGGGGAAAAACATTCAGTACTTC. Its protein product is CASSETGRGKNIQYF. The V and J genes are TRBV7-9 and TRBJ2-4; a possible D gene is TRBD1 (6 bases). This CDR3 comprises 15 residues. Germline lookup yields CDR1 SEHNR and CDR2 FQNEAQ (reference sequence). The V gene lost 5 bases and the J gene lost 4 bases, with 15 bases spanning the gap.

The chain combines TRBV5-1 with TRBJ2-3; 7 nucleotides agree with TRBD2. There are 16 residues in the CDR3. The J segment lost 2 bases and the V segment lost 4 bases, leaving 10 bases of the junction unmatched. CDR1 is SGHRS and CDR2 is YFSETQ in the germline V gene. CDR3: CASSQGTAGLTDTQYF. CDR3 nucleotide sequence: TGCGCCAGCAGCCAAGGAACAGCGGGGCTCACAGATACGCAGTATTTT.

The gene calls are TRBV2 and TRBJ1-1; D is possibly TRBD1 (6 bases). The germline V and J ends were trimmed by 4 bases and 2 bases, with 11 bases remaining between them. The CDR3 extends over 14 amino acids. The V gene's germline CDR1 is SNHLY and CDR2 FYNNEI. The CDR3 region has the DNA TGTGCCAGCAGTGTTTTGGGACAAAACACTGAAGCTTTCTTT. Translated, it gives CASSVLGQNTEAFF. The full variable domain, in which reference TRBV2 and TRBJ1-1 provide the parts outside the CDR3, is EPEVTQTPSHQVTQMGQEVILRCVPISNHLYFYWYRQILGQKVEFLVSFYNNEISEKSEIFDDQFSVERPDGSNFTLKIRSTKLEDSAMYFCASSVLGQNTEAFFGQGTRLTVV.

V usage is TRBV6-6 and J usage is TRBJ2-7; 7 positions agree with TRBD2. Germline CDR1 and CDR2: MNHNY and SVGAGI (reference sequence). V gave up 2 bases and J gave up 2 bases; unmatched junction bases: 9. CDR3 length: 16 residues. The CDR3 bases are TGTGCCAGCAGTTACGTATCTGCGGGGGTTCCCTACGAGCAGTACTTC. This gives the protein CASSYVSAGVPYEQYF.

This clone turned up a few times. Germline is not matched at one junction end, which may reflect a read error. The genes are TRBV28 and TRBJ1-4; D is perhaps TRBD1 (5 bases). CDR1 MDHEN and CDR2 SYDVKM come from the germline V gene. The CDR3 loop spans 16 amino acids. This CDR3 reads CASSSARGGNNERLFF. In nucleotides, the CDR3 is TGTGCCAGCAGTTCCGCTCGGGGGGGAAATAATGAAAGACTGTTTTTT. The full variable domain, with the rest looked up from reference TRBV28 and TRBJ1-4, is DVKVTQSSRYLVKRTGEKVFLECVQDMDHENMFWYRQDPGLGLRLIYFSYDVKMKEKGDIPEGYSVSREKKERFSLILESASTNQTSMYLCASSSARGGNNERLFFGSGTQLSVL.

The rearrangement uses TRBV19 and TRBJ2-5; the D gene is possibly TRBD2 (6 bases). CDR1 is LNHDA and CDR2 is SQIVND in the germline V gene (reference sequence). Trimming removed 9 bases at V and 9 bases at J, with 23 bases between. The length of the CDR3 is 14 residues. The chain's CDR3 is CASSPAGRGEAQYF. Written as DNA, the CDR3 is TGTGCCAGCTCGCCGGCCGGGAGAGGGGAGGCCCAGTACTTC.

The rearrangement joins TRBV10-3 to TRBJ1-5; possible D gene TRBD1, 6 bases. The CDR3 has 17 amino acids. V lost 0 bases and J lost 0, with 12 bases in between. Germline V CDR1 and CDR2: ENHRY, SYGVKD. The CDR3 nucleotides read TGTGCCATCAGTGAGTCGACAGGCCGCTATAGCAATCAGCCCCAGCATTTT. It specifies CAISESTGRYSNQPQHF.

This chain links TRBV5-4 with TRBJ2-2; the D is unclear. The V gene's germline CDR1 is SGHNT and CDR2 YYREEE (reference sequence). This CDR3 has 14 amino acids. Trimming removed 1 base from V and 4 bases from J, with 8 bases in between. CDR3 region: CASSLNRGTGELFF. CDR3 nucleotide sequence: TGTGCCAGCAGCTTGAACCGCGGCACCGGGGAGCTGTTTTTT.

This clone was counted once. Sequence at one end of the junction differs from germline and may be a read error. The gene calls are TRBV6-6 and TRBJ1-6, with a possible D match to TRBD1 (5 bases). In germline, CDR1 is MNHNY, CDR2 SVGAGI (reference sequence). The CDR3 totals 14 residues. CDR3 DNA sequence: TGTGCCAGCAGTTCATCTTCCAGGGATTCCCCCCTCCACTTT. Protein sequence: CASSSSSRDSPLHF.

The V call is TRBV2, the J call TRBJ1-1; D gene uncertain. V was shortened by 6 bases and J by 2 bases, with 7 bases between the two germline ends. Germline V gene lookup returns CDR1 SNHLY and CDR2 FYNNEI. The CDR3 extends over 12 amino acids. CDR3 DNA sequence: TGTGCCAGCAGCCCAGGAAACACTGAAGCTTTCTTT. This translates into CASSPGNTEAFF. Variable domain in full (rest from reference TRBV2 and TRBJ1-1): EPEVTQTPSHQVTQMGQEVILRCVPISNHLYFYWYRQILGQKVEFLVSFYNNEISEKSEIFDDQFSVERPDGSNFTLKIRSTKLEDSAMYFCASSPGNTEAFFGQGTRLTVV.

The chain has TRBV20-1 and TRBJ1-1, with 7 bases identical to TRBD1. In germline, CDR1 is DFQATT, CDR2 SNEGSKA (reference sequence). This CDR3 has 11 residues. The CDR3 coding sequence is TGCAATCCAGGGGGACTCACCATGACTTTCTTT. It translates to CNPGGLTMTFF.

This chain joins TRBV7-6 and TRBJ1-5; 8 nucleotides align to TRBD1. This CDR3 contains 15 residues. J was trimmed by 5 bases and V by 4 bases; bases with no gene match: 7. The germline V gene has CDR1 SGHVS and CDR2 FNYEAQ. This CDR3 reads CASSYGQGPHQPQHF. The CDR3 DNA reads TGTGCCAGCAGCTACGGACAGGGACCTCATCAGCCCCAGCATTTT.

V and J are TRBV6-5 and TRBJ1-2, with D maybe TRBD1 (6 bases). CDR3 size: 16 residues. The V and J ends lost 0 bases and 8 bases respectively, with 19 bases between them. In germline, CDR1 is MNHEY, CDR2 SVGAGI. The CDR3 sequence: CASSYSIGGGAGGYTF. The CDR3 DNA is TGTGCCAGCAGTTACTCGATTGGCGGGGGGGCGGGCGGCTACACCTTC.

The gene calls are TRBV5-1 and TRBJ2-1; 7 bases are shared with TRBD2. The V segment lost 0 bases and the J segment 7 bases; nucleotides outside the gene matches: 10. The germline gives CDR1 SGHRS, CDR2 YFSETQ. The length of the CDR3 is 16 residues. The CDR3 region is CASSLGTRSGINEQFF. The CDR3 DNA follows: TGCGCCAGCAGCTTGGGGACTAGGAGCGGCATTAATGAGCAGTTCTTC.

The CDR3 nucleotides read TGTGCCAGCAGTGAACCCCCCGATTCGGGGGGAGGCTACACCTTC. It translates to CASSEPPDSGGGYTF. This chain connects TRBV6-1 to TRBJ1-2, with a tentative D call TRBD1 (5 bases). Trimming removed 2 bases at V and 8 bases at J, with 18 bases between. CDR3 size: 15 residues. Germline CDR1 MNHNS, CDR2 SASEGT.